The sequence of this T cell receptor (beta chain) was determined in a study of control samples from healthy donors and cancer patients. Trimming pared 5 bases from V and 6 bases from J, leaving 11 bases between. Germline assignment: CDR1 SGHTA and CDR2 FQGNSA. The CDR3 has 13 amino acids. This clone came up once. The method was immunoSEQ multiplex PCR; TCRdb's version includes in-frame clones alone and lacks a portion of them. The table has about 120,000 clones, roughly 92% seen once; the top ten hold 7.8%. The chain has TRBV7-2 and TRBJ2-1; D possibly corresponds to TRBD1 (5 bases). The specimen was blood. The origin of this receptor is a woman between 18 and 29 years old in good health. This CDR3 is CASSPRQINEQFF. CDR3 sequence (DNA): TGTGCCAGCAGCCCTCGACAGATCAATGAGCAGTTCTTC.